A selection of T cell receptor beta chains follows, all from one sample in a study of OX40 agonist ivuxolimab in advanced cancers. Assay used: immunoSEQ multiplex PCR; TCRdb lists only in-frame clones, some missing. Counted here are some 70,000 clones, 83% occurring once; the ten biggest clones make up around 2.5%. The sample in question was CD4+ or CD8+ T cells sorted from blood, obtained in a trial of the OX40 agonist ivuxolimab. These receptor sequences come from an adult with an advanced solid tumor such as melanoma, head and neck, liver or kidney cancer. Each CDR3 is given with its conserved first and last residue. The order of the fields is clone size, D gene, V gene, CDR3 length, J gene, CDR3 DNA, CDR3 protein. The D gene is left open where the match is weak. Size is stated for part of the rows, as once, few or many counts, or as a class when the clone is expanded.

>-|-|TRBV4-3|14|TRBJ1-6
TGCGCCAGCAGCCAGGGAGAAAATAATTCACCCCTCCACTTT
CASSQGENNSPLHF
>-|-|TRBV12-5|11|TRBJ2-3
TGTGCTAGTGGTTTGAGGGATACGCAGTATTTT
CASGLRDTQYF
>-|TRBD1|TRBV5-4|14|TRBJ2-7
TGTGCCAGCAGCTTGACAAACAGGGGCTACGAGCAGTACTTC
CASSLTNRGYEQYF
>-|TRBD2|TRBV12-5|16|TRBJ2-1
TGTGCTAGTGGTTTGCCCTCAGCGGGAGCCCGGAATGAGCAGTTCTTC
CASGLPSAGARNEQFF
>-|-|TRBV18|16|TRBJ1-3
TGTGCCAGCTCACCACTTCGGGGGCGAGCTGGAAACACCATATATTTT
CASSPLRGRAGNTIYF
>-|TRBD1|TRBV30|17|TRBJ1-2
TGTGCCTGGAGTCCGTGGGACAGGATTTCAGCTAACTATGGCTACACCTTC
CAWSPWDRISANYGYTF
>few|TRBD1|TRBV5-1|15|TRBJ2-5
TGCGCCAGCAGCTTGGCCACAGGGGGCGGCGAGACCCAGTACTTC
CASSLATGGGETQYF
>-|-|TRBV7-8|16|TRBJ2-6
TGTGCCAGCAGCTGGGTGGGGTCCTCTGGGGCCAACGTCCTGACTTTC
CASSWVGSSGANVLTF
>medium-sized|-|TRBV19|14|TRBJ1-2
TGTGCCAGTAGTATCCCCAACAGAAAGTATGGCTACACCTTC
CASSIPNRKYGYTF
>-|-|TRBV5-1|14|TRBJ2-5
TGCGCCAGCAGCTTGGATGACTTGACTGAGACCCAGTACTTC
CASSLDDLTETQYF
>-|-|TRBV14|15|TRBJ2-3
TGTGCCAGCAGCCTTACCGGACAGTTCTCAGATACGCAGTATTTT
CASSLTGQFSDTQYF
>-|TRBD2|TRBV28|15|TRBJ2-7
TGTGCCTCCAAAATTGCCGCGGGAGGGCCGGGGGAGCAGTACTTC
CASKIAAGGPGEQYF
>-|-|TRBV5-8|18|TRBJ2-1
TGTGCCAGCAGCCACGGGACAGGGGTGGGACTAGCGGACAATGAGCAGTTCTTC
CASSHGTGVGLADNEQFF
>-|-|TRBV4-2|14|TRBJ1-2
TGTGCCAGCAGCCAAGAAACAGGGAGGGCCGGCTACACCTTC
CASSQETGRAGYTF
>-|-|TRBV28|14|TRBJ1-2
TGTGCCAGCAGTATCAACAGGGTTTCGAGAGGCTACACCTTC
CASSINRVSRGYTF
>-|-|TRBV7-3|14|TRBJ2-7
TGTGCCAGCAGTCCCCAGGCTAGACCTCGGGAGCAGTACTTC
CASSPQARPREQYF
>-|-|TRBV7-6|16|TRBJ2-6
TGTGCCAGCAGCTCCGGACTTACCGCTGGGGCCAACGTCCTGACTTTC
CASSSGLTAGANVLTF
>-|TRBD1|TRBV4-2|16|TRBJ2-1
TGTGCCAGCAGCCCGATGACAGGGGGGAAATCTAATGAGCAGTTCTTC
CASSPMTGGKSNEQFF
>-|-|TRBV7-8|12|TRBJ1-2
TGTGCCAGCAGCTCAAACCCTTATGGCTACACCTTC
CASSSNPYGYTF
>-|-|TRBV11-2|14|TRBJ1-4
TGTGCCAGCAGCTGGGGGCGCGGTGGGGAAAAACTGTTTTTT
CASSWGRGGEKLFF
>-|-|TRBV6-5|12|TRBJ1-1
TGTGCCAGCCTTACAAGGGGAACTGAAGCTTTCTTT
CASLTRGTEAFF
>few|TRBD1|TRBV7-9|16|TRBJ2-3
TGTGCCAGCAGCTTGACAGGGGGAATTGGCACAGATACGCAGTATTTT
CASSLTGGIGTDTQYF
>-|TRBD1|TRBV16|14|TRBJ2-7
TGTGCCAGCCGTGTCCTCAGGGGGTCCTACGAGCAGTACTTC
CASRVLRGSYEQYF
>-|-|TRBV28|14|TRBJ1-1
TGTGCCAGCAGTCTCCCCAGGGGTTACACTGAAGCTTTCTTT
CASSLPRGYTEAFF
>-|TRBD1|TRBV28|16|TRBJ1-2
TGTGCCAGCAGTTTCTCCGGGACAGCAACTAACTATGGCTACACCTTC
CASSFSGTATNYGYTF
>-|-|TRBV9|12|TRBJ2-5
TGTGCCAGCAGCGTAGTTGGCGAGACCCAGTACTTC
CASSVVGETQYF
>-|TRBD1|TRBV30|18|TRBJ2-3
TGTGCCTGGGGTGACAGGGGGCAATTTTATGGTTCTGCAGATACGCAGTATTTT
CAWGDRGQFYGSADTQYF
>-|-|TRBV7-9|15|TRBJ1-2
TGTGCCAGCAGCCAGGACAACGGGAAGAACTATGGCTACACCTTC
CASSQDNGKNYGYTF
>-|TRBD1|TRBV7-7|15|TRBJ2-7
TGTGCCAGCAGCCTCCGTGACGGGACAGAATACGAGCAGTACTTC
CASSLRDGTEYEQYF
>once|-|TRBV15|16|TRBJ2-3
TGTGCCACCAGCAGATCGTTTGGTCAAGGGGCGGATACGCAGTATTTT
CATSRSFGQGADTQYF
>-|-|TRBV5-6|16|TRBJ1-3
TGTGCCAGCAGCTTTGTTTCGACAGACTCTGGAAACACCATATATTTT
CASSFVSTDSGNTIYF
>once|-|TRBV5-4|14|TRBJ2-3
TGTGCCAGCAGCCCCCTGACAGGAACAGATACGCAGTATTTT
CASSPLTGTDTQYF
>-|-|TRBV7-8|16|TRBJ2-1
TGTGCCAGCAGCTTGGTAGCCAGGAGCTCCTACAATGAGCAGTTCTTC
CASSLVARSSYNEQFF
>-|TRBD1|TRBV7-9|18|TRBJ1-2
TGTGCCAGCAGTCGATCCGGGACAGCTCTCTTAGCTAACTATGGCTACACCTTC
CASSRSGTALLANYGYTF
>-|-|TRBV27|16|TRBJ2-7
TGTGCCAGCAGTTTACGGAGCGGGCTGAGCTCCTACGAGCAGTACTTC
CASSLRSGLSSYEQYF
>once|-|TRBV7-9|15|TRBJ2-6
TGTGCCAGCAGCCTCGATGCTTCTGGGGCCAACGTCCTGACTTTC
CASSLDASGANVLTF
>-|-|TRBV19|15|TRBJ2-5
TGTGCCAGTAGTATAGGGGGCAAACCCCAAGAGACCCAGTACTTC
CASSIGGKPQETQYF
>-|TRBD1|TRBV25-1|14|TRBJ2-1
TGTGCCAGCAGGCCGGGACAGGGGAACAATGAGCAGTTCTTC
CASRPGQGNNEQFF
>-|TRBD2|TRBV7-2|16|TRBJ2-5
TGTGCCAGCAGCTTCGGACTAGCGGGAGGCGTGGAGACCCAGTACTTC
CASSFGLAGGVETQYF
>few|-|TRBV27|15|TRBJ2-3
TGTGCCAGCAGACCGGCAGGGATGAGGACAGATACGCAGTATTTT
CASRPAGMRTDTQYF
>-|-|TRBV6-5|12|TRBJ2-7
TGTGCCAGCAGTTCCCCAGGCTACGAGCAGTACTTC
CASSSPGYEQYF
>-|-|TRBV7-2|14|TRBJ1-2
TGTGCCAGCAGCTTGAGTCGACTAGACTATGGCTACACCTTC
CASSLSRLDYGYTF
>-|-|TRBV27|13|TRBJ2-7
TGTGCCAGCAGTTTTTCACGGGACGGCGAGCAGTACTTC
CASSFSRDGEQYF
>-|-|TRBV5-4|17|TRBJ1-3
TGTGCCAGCAGCTTGGGAGGGACATTTAACTCTGGAAACACCATATATTTT
CASSLGGTFNSGNTIYF
>-|TRBD2|TRBV2|15|TRBJ2-3
TGTGCCAGCAGTGTAGCGGGAGGAAGGACAGATACGCAGTATTTT
CASSVAGGRTDTQYF
>once|-|TRBV11-3|14|TRBJ2-7
TGTGCCAGCAGCCTCCCCGGGCGCAAATTCATCGAGGACTTC
CASSLPGRKFIEDF
>-|TRBD1|TRBV19|16|TRBJ2-7
TGTGCCAGTAGTAGAGGGGACAGGGATATTTCCTACGAGCAGTACTTC
CASSRGDRDISYEQYF
>-|-|TRBV29-1|12|TRBJ2-3
TGCAGCGCTGATCCCACCGGAGATACGCAGTATTTT
CSADPTGDTQYF
>-|-|TRBV19|11|TRBJ2-1
TGTGCCACGGTGGTGTGGAATGAGCAGTTCTTC
CATVVWNEQFF
>-|TRBD1|TRBV7-2|16|TRBJ2-7
TGTGCCAGCAGCAAAAATGGGGACAGAGTGTCCTACGAGCAGTACTTC
CASSKNGDRVSYEQYF
>-|-|TRBV6-6|13|TRBJ1-1
TGTGCCAGCAGCTTTGACCGGAACACTGAAGCTTTCTTT
CASSFDRNTEAFF
>-|TRBD2|TRBV10-2|19|TRBJ2-6
TGCGCCAGCAGTGAGTCGGGACTAGCGGGAGGAGCTGGGGCCAACGTCCTGACTTTC
CASSESGLAGGAGANVLTF